Listed below are T cell receptor beta chains from one sample, sequenced in a study of blood T cells in healthy people across ages. TCRdb processed the 5' RACE reads anew with MiXCR; each CDR3 protein has one entry. The repertoire includes about 640,000 distinct CDR3 sequences, approximately 50% of them detected once, and approximately 37% sits in the top ten. Sequencing input: blood. These TCRs come from a man aged 55 to 69 in good health. Each CDR3 is given with its conserved first and last residue. The D gene is left open where the match is weak. Not all rows give a size; the values are once, few, many and, for expanded clones, a class.

J gene: TRBJ1-2; D gene: TRBD1; clone size: NA; V gene: TRBV5-4; CDR3 protein: CASSLVGGWYYGYTF; CDR3 DNA: TGTGCCAGCAGCTTGGTAGGGGGCTGGTACTATGGCTACACCTTC
J gene: TRBJ2-1; D gene: TRBD2; clone size: NA; V gene: TRBV7-2; CDR3 protein: CASSLALAIYNEQFF; CDR3 DNA: TGTGCCAGCAGCTTAGCACTAGCGATCTACAATGAGCAGTTCTTC
J gene: TRBJ2-5; D gene: NA; clone size: NA; V gene: TRBV19; CDR3 protein: CASSIQGLEETQYF; CDR3 DNA: TGTGCCAGTAGTATTCAGGGGCTTGAAGAGACCCAGTACTTC
J gene: TRBJ2-7; D gene: NA; clone size: NA; V gene: TRBV7-9; CDR3 protein: CASSVSSTGAYEQYF; CDR3 DNA: TGTGCCAGCAGCGTAAGTTCGACGGGAGCCTACGAGCAGTACTTC
J gene: TRBJ1-2; D gene: NA; clone size: NA; V gene: TRBV4-1; CDR3 protein: CASSQARGGRTNFGYTF; CDR3 DNA: TGCGCCAGCAGCCAAGCGCGTGGGGGACGGACTAACTTTGGCTACACCTTC
J gene: TRBJ2-7; D gene: NA; clone size: NA; V gene: TRBV6-2/TRBV6-3; CDR3 protein: CASSYPGAKQYF; CDR3 DNA: TGTGCCAGCAGTTACCCCGGGGCCAAGCAGTACTTC
J gene: TRBJ2-1; D gene: NA; clone size: NA; V gene: TRBV14; CDR3 protein: CASSQSLGATFF; CDR3 DNA: TGTGCCAGCAGCCAAAGCTTGGGAGCCACGTTCTTC
J gene: TRBJ2-7; D gene: NA; clone size: NA; V gene: TRBV6-5; CDR3 protein: CASSPEQGRSVYEQYF; CDR3 DNA: TGTGCCAGCAGCCCGGAACAGGGAAGGAGCGTTTACGAGCAGTACTTC
J gene: TRBJ2-5; D gene: NA; clone size: NA; V gene: TRBV21-1; CDR3 protein: CASSKGSTVEGTQYF; CDR3 DNA: TGTGCCAGCAGCAAAGGGTCTACTGTCGAGGGGACCCAGTACTTC
J gene: TRBJ2-5; D gene: NA; clone size: few; V gene: TRBV7-9; CDR3 protein: CASSLVGQVQETQYF; CDR3 DNA: TGTGCCAGCAGCTTAGTGGGACAAGTCCAAGAGACCCAGTACTTC
J gene: TRBJ1-1; D gene: TRBD1; clone size: few; V gene: TRBV10-3; CDR3 protein: CAIRISGQGAFAEAFF; CDR3 DNA: TGTGCCATCAGAATATCGGGACAGGGGGCCTTCGCTGAAGCTTTCTTT
J gene: TRBJ2-4; D gene: TRBD1; clone size: NA; V gene: TRBV6-2/TRBV6-3; CDR3 protein: CASREPGQGKNIQYF; CDR3 DNA: TGTGCCAGCAGAGAACCGGGACAGGGAAAAAACATTCAGTACTTC
J gene: TRBJ2-1; D gene: NA; clone size: NA; V gene: TRBV5-1; CDR3 protein: CASSKSEYSRNNEQFF; CDR3 DNA: TGCGCCAGCAGTAAGTCAGAATACAGTCGGAACAATGAGCAGTTCTTC
J gene: TRBJ2-1; D gene: NA; clone size: once; V gene: TRBV5-1; CDR3 protein: CASSQQAGEQFF; CDR3 DNA: TGCGCCAGCAGCCAACAGGCAGGGGAGCAGTTCTTC
J gene: TRBJ2-7; D gene: TRBD2; clone size: NA; V gene: TRBV4-1; CDR3 protein: CASSQGGLAGGTYEQYF; CDR3 DNA: TGCGCCAGCAGCCAAGGTGGACTAGCGGGGGGCACCTACGAGCAGTACTTC
J gene: TRBJ1-6; D gene: TRBD1; clone size: few; V gene: TRBV6-5; CDR3 protein: CASSYSRPGQNNSPLHF; CDR3 DNA: TGTGCCAGCAGTTACTCTCGACCGGGACAGAATAATTCACCCCTCCACTTT
J gene: TRBJ1-5; D gene: NA; clone size: NA; V gene: TRBV20-1; CDR3 protein: CSATSENNQPQHF; CDR3 DNA: TGCAGTGCTACCAGTGAAAACAATCAGCCCCAGCATTTT
J gene: TRBJ2-5; D gene: NA; clone size: NA; V gene: TRBV3-1; CDR3 protein: CASSQDFGGRGETQYF; CDR3 DNA: TGTGCCAGCAGCCAAGATTTCGGGGGGCGCGGGGAGACCCAGTACTTC
J gene: TRBJ2-3; D gene: NA; clone size: NA; V gene: TRBV15; CDR3 protein: CATSPGQPVADTQYF; CDR3 DNA: TGTGCCACCAGCCCCGGACAACCTGTCGCAGATACGCAGTATTTT
J gene: TRBJ1-2; D gene: NA; clone size: NA; V gene: TRBV10-3; CDR3 protein: CAISEFLRADNYGYTF; CDR3 DNA: TGTGCCATCAGTGAGTTTTTAAGGGCCGATAACTATGGCTACACCTTC
J gene: TRBJ2-4; D gene: NA; clone size: few; V gene: TRBV20-1; CDR3 protein: CSAAAAYWTDSKNIQYF; CDR3 DNA: TGCAGTGCCGCAGCCGCTTACTGGACAGACTCCAAAAACATTCAGTACTTC
J gene: TRBJ2-7; D gene: NA; clone size: few; V gene: TRBV6-2/TRBV6-3; CDR3 protein: CAATDGHPYEQYF; CDR3 DNA: TGTGCCGCGACGGACGGCCATCCCTACGAGCAGTACTTC
J gene: TRBJ1-5; D gene: TRBD1; clone size: NA; V gene: TRBV6-6; CDR3 protein: CASSNRGLSNQPQHF; CDR3 DNA: TGTGCCAGCAGTAACAGGGGGCTAAGCAATCAGCCCCAGCATTTT
J gene: TRBJ1-2; D gene: NA; clone size: NA; V gene: TRBV2; CDR3 protein: CASPGGPQSNYGYTF; CDR3 DNA: TGTGCCAGCCCCGGGGGACCACAGTCTAACTATGGCTACACCTTC
J gene: TRBJ2-4; D gene: TRBD1; clone size: few; V gene: TRBV6-6; CDR3 protein: CASRRPGGTGDIQYF; CDR3 DNA: TGTGCCAGCAGACGCCCAGGGGGCACGGGGGACATTCAGTACTTC
J gene: TRBJ1-4; D gene: NA; clone size: NA; V gene: TRBV5-1; CDR3 protein: CASSLIGGFNEKLFF; CDR3 DNA: TGCGCCAGCAGCTTGATTGGAGGCTTCAATGAAAAACTGTTTTTT
J gene: TRBJ1-6; D gene: TRBD1; clone size: few; V gene: TRBV4-1; CDR3 protein: CASSQEGQPLNSPLHF; CDR3 DNA: TGCGCCAGCAGCCAAGAGGGACAGCCTTTAAATTCACCCCTCCACTTT
J gene: TRBJ1-2; D gene: NA; clone size: NA; V gene: TRBV6-1; CDR3 protein: CASSEAPGYYGYTF; CDR3 DNA: TGTGCCAGCAGTGAAGCCCCCGGATACTATGGCTACACCTTC
J gene: TRBJ2-4; D gene: NA; clone size: few; V gene: TRBV29-1; CDR3 protein: CSVGGAAKNIQYF; CDR3 DNA: TGCAGCGTTGGGGGGGCAGCCAAAAACATTCAGTACTTC
J gene: TRBJ2-2; D gene: TRBD1; clone size: few; V gene: TRBV7-2; CDR3 protein: CASSLERTGGGGELFF; CDR3 DNA: TGTGCCAGCAGCTTAGAAAGAACAGGGGGAGGCGGGGAGCTGTTTTTT
J gene: TRBJ2-3; D gene: TRBD2; clone size: NA; V gene: TRBV29-1; CDR3 protein: CSAHGLAGDTQYF; CDR3 DNA: TGCAGCGCTCATGGACTAGCGGGGGATACGCAGTATTTT
J gene: TRBJ2-1; D gene: TRBD1; clone size: few; V gene: TRBV2; CDR3 protein: CASSPGTGGNRNEQFF; CDR3 DNA: TGTGCCAGCAGTCCGGGGACAGGGGGCAATCGCAATGAGCAGTTCTTC
J gene: TRBJ2-5; D gene: TRBD1; clone size: NA; V gene: TRBV3-1; CDR3 protein: CASGDRGSQETQYF; CDR3 DNA: TGTGCCAGTGGGGACAGGGGCTCCCAAGAGACCCAGTACTTC
J gene: TRBJ2-5; D gene: NA; clone size: NA; V gene: TRBV3-1; CDR3 protein: CASSQVTETQYF; CDR3 DNA: TGTGCCAGCAGCCAAGTTACTGAGACCCAGTACTTC
J gene: TRBJ2-7; D gene: TRBD2; clone size: NA; V gene: TRBV29-1; CDR3 protein: CSVERTTLAGVYEQYF; CDR3 DNA: TGCAGCGTTGAAAGGACCACGCTAGCGGGGGTCTACGAGCAGTACTTC
J gene: TRBJ2-5; D gene: NA; clone size: few; V gene: TRBV7-8; CDR3 protein: CATRKGSQETQYF; CDR3 DNA: TGTGCCACCCGTAAGGGATCCCAAGAGACCCAGTACTTC
J gene: TRBJ2-7; D gene: NA; clone size: few; V gene: TRBV4-1; CDR3 protein: CASSQVRGGGYEQYF; CDR3 DNA: TGCGCCAGCAGCCAAGTGAGAGGGGGAGGTTACGAGCAGTACTTC
J gene: TRBJ1-1; D gene: NA; clone size: once; V gene: TRBV2; CDR3 protein: CASGKGWDTEAFF; CDR3 DNA: TGTGCCAGCGGGAAGGGTTGGGACACTGAAGCTTTCTTT
J gene: TRBJ1-1; D gene: TRBD1; clone size: once; V gene: TRBV7-9; CDR3 protein: CASSFGTGGVEAFF; CDR3 DNA: TGTGCCAGCAGCTTCGGGACAGGGGGCGTTGAGGCTTTCTTT
J gene: TRBJ2-7; D gene: NA; clone size: once; V gene: TRBV2; CDR3 protein: CASQLVEQYF; CDR3 DNA: TGTGCCAGTCAATTGGTCGAGCAGTACTTC
J gene: TRBJ2-3; D gene: NA; clone size: few; V gene: TRBV20-1; CDR3 protein: CSASFQGTDTQYF; CDR3 DNA: TGCAGTGCTAGCTTTCAGGGCACAGATACGCAGTATTTT
J gene: TRBJ2-7; D gene: TRBD1; clone size: once; V gene: TRBV6-2/TRBV6-3; CDR3 protein: CARMTGAAPCDGYF; CDR3 DNA: TGTGCCAGGATGACAGGGGCTGCCCCGTGTGACGGGTACTTC
J gene: TRBJ1-2; D gene: NA; clone size: few; V gene: TRBV5-1; CDR3 protein: CASSLGAGADYGYTF; CDR3 DNA: TGCGCCAGCAGCTTGGGAGCAGGGGCGGACTATGGCTACACCTTC
J gene: TRBJ2-1; D gene: TRBD2; clone size: NA; V gene: TRBV12-3/TRBV12-4; CDR3 protein: CASSLTGLEGEQFF; CDR3 DNA: TGTGCCAGCAGTTTAACGGGACTAGAGGGTGAGCAGTTCTTC
J gene: TRBJ2-3; D gene: NA; clone size: NA; V gene: TRBV5-6; CDR3 protein: CASSLVQGGTDTQYF; CDR3 DNA: TGTGCCAGCAGCTTGGTCCAGGGAGGCACAGATACGCAGTATTTT
J gene: TRBJ2-4; D gene: TRBD2; clone size: NA; V gene: TRBV5-1; CDR3 protein: CASSSGTSLKLGNEQYF; CDR3 DNA: TGCGCCAGCAGTTCCGGGACTAGCCTAAAATTGGGCAATGAGCAGTACTTC
J gene: TRBJ2-1; D gene: NA; clone size: NA; V gene: TRBV18; CDR3 protein: CASSPPWGTENYNEQFF; CDR3 DNA: TGTGCCAGCTCACCGCCCTGGGGGACGGAAAACTACAATGAGCAGTTCTTC
J gene: TRBJ1-6; D gene: TRBD1; clone size: NA; V gene: TRBV3-1; CDR3 protein: CASKRGQGNNSPLHF; CDR3 DNA: TGTGCCAGCAAACGGGGACAGGGAAATAATTCACCCCTCCACTTT
J gene: TRBJ1-2; D gene: NA; clone size: NA; V gene: TRBV2; CDR3 protein: CASDKFPQGIGGYTF; CDR3 DNA: TGTGCCAGCGACAAGTTTCCACAGGGAATAGGTGGCTACACCTTC
J gene: TRBJ2-1; D gene: NA; clone size: few; V gene: TRBV3-1; CDR3 protein: CASSQVGVPSSEQFF; CDR3 DNA: TGTGCCAGCAGCCAAGTTGGGGTCCCCTCGAGTGAGCAGTTCTTC
J gene: TRBJ2-7; D gene: TRBD1; clone size: NA; V gene: TRBV12-3/TRBV12-4; CDR3 protein: CASRDRDEQYF; CDR3 DNA: TGTGCCAGCCGGGACAGGGACGAGCAGTACTTC
J gene: TRBJ2-1; D gene: TRBD2; clone size: NA; V gene: TRBV5-1; CDR3 protein: CASSPGTSGSSSYNEQFF; CDR3 DNA: TGCGCCAGCAGCCCCGGGACTAGCGGGTCTAGCTCCTACAATGAGCAGTTCTTC
J gene: TRBJ1-1; D gene: NA; clone size: NA; V gene: TRBV20-1; CDR3 protein: CSAELNTEAFF; CDR3 DNA: TGCAGTGCTGAGCTGAACACTGAAGCTTTCTTT
J gene: TRBJ2-5; D gene: NA; clone size: NA; V gene: TRBV3-1; CDR3 protein: CASSQVRQLGETQYF; CDR3 DNA: TGTGCCAGCAGCCAAGTGCGGCAGCTCGGCGAGACCCAGTACTTC